Below are 18 T cell receptor beta chains sequenced from a single sample in a study of blood T cell repertoires in COVID-19. Data came from immunoSEQ multiplex PCR; TCRdb stores just in-frame clones and leaves some out. Of about 140,000 clones listed, over 80% were seen once; the top ten hold more than 9.5%. Sequenced material: peripheral blood. These TCRs come from a woman of 80 years or more with acute or convalescent COVID-19.

The CDR3 here is CASSQFNSGNTIYF. The DNA for the CDR3 is TGTGCCAGCAGCCAATTCAACTCTGGAAACACCATATATTTT. V is TRBV3-1 (or the pseudogene TRBV3-2) and J is TRBJ1-3; D not resolved. This CDR3 spans 14 amino acids. V dropped 2 bases and J dropped 0 bases, with 5 bases sitting between them. The germline V gene has CDR1 LGHDT and CDR2 YNNKEL (reference sequence).

The chain carries TRBV2 and TRBJ2-7; possibly TRBD2 for D (6 bases). Deletions cut 4 bases from V and 9 bases from J, with 22 bases between. CDR1 is SNHLY and CDR2 is FYNNEI in the germline V gene. The CDR3 extends over 15 amino acids. Here the CDR3 DNA reads TGTGCCAGCAGTGGGATCGGGGGAGGAACTTCGGGGCAGTACTTC. Encoded protein: CASSGIGGGTSGQYF.

This clone is a singleton in its sample. The chain couples TRBV9 to TRBJ2-3; 10 nucleotides align to TRBD2. The V gene's germline CDR1 is SGDLS and CDR2 YYNGEE. The J segment lost 7 bases and the V segment lost 5 bases, leaving 4 bases of the junction unmatched. The CDR3 has 13 residues. The CDR3, as DNA: TGTGCCAGCAGTCTAGCGGGAGCTAATACGCAGTATTTT. Translated: CASSLAGANTQYF.

This clone was counted only a few times. The chain joins TRBV12-2 to TRBJ1-6; no check of the table's D call, TRBD1, against the DNA was made. TRBV12-2 represents a pseudogene. This CDR3 has 16 amino acids. DNA of the CDR3: TGTGCAAGTCGCTCGGACAGAAGCTCCTATAATTCACCCCTCCACTTT. Residues: CASRSDRSSYNSPLHF.

The V gene is TRBV18, the J gene TRBJ1-2; no clear D. The germline CDR1 and CDR2 sequences are KGHSH and LQKENI. The CDR3 contains 15 residues. The V gene lost 2 bases and the J gene lost 1 base, with 11 bases spanning the gap. CDR3 sequence (DNA): TGTGCCAGCTCACCATCGGGGATGAATAACTATGGCTACACCTTC. Translated, it gives CASSPSGMNNYGYTF.

The chain employs TRBV3-1 (or the pseudogene TRBV3-2) and TRBJ2-3; the match to TRBD1 covers 9 bases. The V gene's germline CDR1 is LGHDT and CDR2 YNNKEL (reference sequence). The CDR3 sequence is 14 residues long. V lost 4 bases and J lost 3; bases outside the gene matches: 2. The DNA for the CDR3 is TGTGCCAGCAGCCTAGGACAGGGGACAGATACGCAGTATTTT. Protein: CASSLGQGTDTQYF.

The gene calls are TRBV14 and TRBJ1-2; a possible D gene is TRBD1 (5 bases). The germline gives CDR1 SGHDN, CDR2 FVKESK. V was cut by 4 bases and J by 2 bases, with 8 bases left in between. This CDR3 spans 13 amino acids. The CDR3 protein is CASSPDRNYGYTF. Written as DNA, the CDR3 is TGTGCCAGCAGCCCCGACAGAAACTATGGCTACACCTTC.

V and J are TRBV6-2 or TRBV6-3 and TRBJ2-3; the match to TRBD2 covers 8 bases. The CDR3 consists of 16 residues. J gave up 6 bases and V 0 bases, and 8 bases lay outside the gene matches. Germline CDR1 reads MNHEY; CDR2 reads SVGEGT. CDR3 sequence: CASSYSLRGGIDTQYF. The CDR3 bases are TGTGCCAGCAGTTACTCGCTACGGGGGGGCATCGATACGCAGTATTTT.

This clone showed up just once. CDR3 loop: CASSPGGTANEKLFF. DNA for the CDR3: TGTGCCAGCAGCCCCGGGGGGACGGCTAATGAAAAACTGTTTTTT. The chain is built from TRBV5-4 and TRBJ1-4, with D possibly matching TRBD1 (5 bases). Germline V gives CDR1 SGHNT, CDR2 YYREEE (reference sequence). V lost 4 bases and J 3 bases, leaving 13 bases between the germline ends. CDR3 length equals 15 residues.

This chain connects TRBV7-9 to TRBJ1-4, with D possibly TRBD1 on 6 matching bases. Trimming cost V 5 bases and J 4 bases, with 14 bases left between them. The CDR3 has 15 amino acids. Looked up from germline, CDR1 is SEHNR and CDR2 is FQNEAQ (reference sequence). CDR3 residues: CASSPDRSFNEKLFF. As DNA, the CDR3 is TGTGCCAGCAGCCCGGACAGAAGTTTTAATGAAAAACTGTTTTTT. Based on the CDR3 plus reference TRBV7-9 and TRBJ1-4, the full variable domain is DTGVSQNPRHKITKRGQNVTFRCDPISEHNRLYWYRQTLGQGPEFLTYFQNEAQLEKSRLLSDRFSAERPKGSFSTLEIQRTEQGDSAMYLCASSPDRSFNEKLFFGSGTQLSVL.

The rearrangement links TRBV7-2 to TRBJ2-7; the D is unclear. The CDR3 is 14 amino acids. V was pared by 5 bases and J by 5 bases, with 16 bases between. CDR1 and CDR2 (germline): SGHTA, FQGNSA. Written as DNA, the CDR3 is TGTGCCAGCAGCCCCCAGGCACTCACCCACGAGCAGTACTTC. It yields the protein CASSPQALTHEQYF.

This clone was detected a few times. The V call is TRBV30, the J call TRBJ2-3; weak D call: TRBD1 (6 bases). The germline V and J ends were trimmed by 3 bases and 1 base, with 11 bases remaining between them. The germline V gene encodes CDR1 GTSNPN and CDR2 SVGIG (reference sequence). The CDR3 is 14 amino acids. For the CDR3, the DNA is TGTGCCTGGAGCCCTAAGGGGGGCACAGATACGCAGTATTTT. It encodes CAWSPKGGTDTQYF.

V gene TRBV5-6 combines with J gene TRBJ1-1; 8 bases fit TRBD1. The junction had 3 bases not matched to a gene; V was cut back by 3 bases and J by 5 bases. Looked up from germline, CDR1 is SGHDT and CDR2 is YYEEEE. The CDR3 is 13 amino acids. As DNA, the CDR3 is TGTGCCAGCAGCTGGACAGGGAGGACTGAAGCTTTCTTT. This translates into CASSWTGRTEAFF.

The chain is built from TRBV21-1 and TRBJ1-2; TRBD1, the table's D call, was not compared with the DNA. TRBV21-1 counts as a pseudogene. The CDR3 contains 13 residues. The DNA for the CDR3 is TGTGCCAGCAGCAATAAGACAGGGGAAGGCTACACCTTC. Translation gives CASSNKTGEGYTF.

The rearrangement joins TRBV12-5 to TRBJ2-2; D gene uncertain. V lost 1 base to trimming and J lost 3 bases, with 6 bases between them. Germline-derived CDR1 and CDR2 are LGHNT and FRNRAP. The CDR3 loop spans 14 amino acids. The CDR3 region has the DNA TGTGCTAGTGGTTTGGACAGATACACCGGGGAGCTGTTTTTT. Its protein is CASGLDRYTGELFF.

This chain links TRBV30 with TRBJ1-5; TRBD1 matches 8 bases. The CDR3 is 15 residues long. Germline V lookup: CDR1 GTSNPN, CDR2 SVGIG (reference sequence). The V segment lost 0 bases and the J segment 2 bases; nucleotides outside the gene matches: 3. The CDR3 bases are TGTGCCTGGAGTGTACAGGGGGGTGGCAATCAGCCCCAGCATTTT. Translated, it gives CAWSVQGGGNQPQHF.

This chain uses TRBV3-1 (or the pseudogene TRBV3-2) with TRBJ2-3, with a weak D call TRBD2 (5 bases). With 1 base removed from V and 8 bases from J, the gap between germline ends came to 25 bases. The CDR3 length is 18 residues. Looked up from germline, CDR1 is LGHDT and CDR2 is YNNKEL (reference sequence). As DNA, the CDR3 is TGTGCCAGCAGCCAAGGCGTTGGCAGTACCACTAGGGTAAGTACGCAGTATTTT. Translation: CASSQGVGSTTRVSTQYF.

The chain is built from TRBV5-1 and TRBJ1-2, with 9 bases identical to TRBD1. Germline values: CDR1 SGHRS, CDR2 YFSETQ. Trimming at V came to 4 bases and at J to 8 bases, leaving 15 bases not matched to a gene. The length of the CDR3 is 16 residues. CDR3 amino acids: CASSTEGGGTGRGYTF. DNA for the CDR3: TGCGCCAGCAGCACGGAGGGGGGCGGGACAGGGCGCGGCTACACCTTC. Combining the CDR3 with reference TRBV5-1 and TRBJ1-2 gives the whole variable domain KAGVTQTPRYLIKTRGQQVTLSCSPISGHRSVSWYQQTPGQGLQFLFEYFSETQRNKGNFPGRFSGRQFSNSRSEMNVSTLELGDSALYLCASSTEGGGTGRGYTFGSGTRLTVV.